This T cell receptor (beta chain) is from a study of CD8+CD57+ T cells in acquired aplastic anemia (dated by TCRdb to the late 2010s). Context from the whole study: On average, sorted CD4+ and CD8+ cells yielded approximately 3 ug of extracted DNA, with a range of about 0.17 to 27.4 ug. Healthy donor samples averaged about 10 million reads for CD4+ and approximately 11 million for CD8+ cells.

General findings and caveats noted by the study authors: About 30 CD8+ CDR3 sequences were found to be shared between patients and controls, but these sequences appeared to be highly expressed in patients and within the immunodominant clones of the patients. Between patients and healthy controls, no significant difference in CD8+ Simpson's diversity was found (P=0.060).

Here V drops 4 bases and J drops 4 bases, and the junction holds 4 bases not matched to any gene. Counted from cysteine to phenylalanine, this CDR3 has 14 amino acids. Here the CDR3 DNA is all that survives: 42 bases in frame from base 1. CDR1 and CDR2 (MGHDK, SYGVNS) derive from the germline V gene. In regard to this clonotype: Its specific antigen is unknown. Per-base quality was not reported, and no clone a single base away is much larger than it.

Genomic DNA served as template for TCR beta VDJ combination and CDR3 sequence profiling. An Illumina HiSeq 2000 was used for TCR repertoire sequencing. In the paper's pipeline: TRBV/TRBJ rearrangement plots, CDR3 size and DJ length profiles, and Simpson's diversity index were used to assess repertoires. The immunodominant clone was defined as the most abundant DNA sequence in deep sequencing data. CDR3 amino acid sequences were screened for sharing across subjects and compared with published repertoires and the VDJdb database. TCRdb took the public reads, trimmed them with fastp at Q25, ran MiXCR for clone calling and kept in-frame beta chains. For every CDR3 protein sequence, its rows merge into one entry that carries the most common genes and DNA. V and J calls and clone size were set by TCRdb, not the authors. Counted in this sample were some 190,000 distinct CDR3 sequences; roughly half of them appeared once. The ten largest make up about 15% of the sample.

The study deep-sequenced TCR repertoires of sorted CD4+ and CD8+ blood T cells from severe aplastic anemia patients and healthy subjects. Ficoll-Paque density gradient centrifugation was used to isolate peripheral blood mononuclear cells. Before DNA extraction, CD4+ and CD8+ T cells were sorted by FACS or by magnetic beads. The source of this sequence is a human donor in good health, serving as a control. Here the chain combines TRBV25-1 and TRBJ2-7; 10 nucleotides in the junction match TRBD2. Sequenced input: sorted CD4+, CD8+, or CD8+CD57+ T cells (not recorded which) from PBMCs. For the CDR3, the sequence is CASSVTSGDYEQYF. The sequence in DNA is TGTGCCAGCAGTGTCACTAGCGGGGATTACGAGCAGTACTTC.